This T cell receptor (beta chain) was recorded in a study of CD8+CD57+ T cells in acquired aplastic anemia. Whole-study results and caveats: Between patients and controls, roughly 29 CD8+ CDR3 sequences were found in common.

Researchers used genomic DNA as the template to profile TCR beta VDJ and CDR3. In TCRdb, the reads were re-called with MiXCR into one record per CDR3 protein. The sample has tens of thousands of distinct CDR3 sequences, around half seen once. From germline, CDR1 is ENHRY and CDR2 SYGVKD. The CDR3 extends over 14 amino acids. Comment on this clonotype: The antigen remains unidentified. The germline gene is not matched at one end of the junction; a read error may be the cause.

The chain links TRBV10-3 to TRBJ1-2; D possibly corresponds to TRBD1 (5 bases). The sequence came from a human donor in good health, serving as a control. Source material: sorted CD4+, CD8+, or CD8+CD57+ T cells (not recorded which) from PBMCs. The CDR3, as DNA: TGTGCCAGCAGTACCTCGGCAGGGAACTATGGCTACACCTTC. Protein product: CASSTSAGNYGYTF.